A single sample gave rise to the 32 T cell receptor beta chains below, sequenced in a study of blood T cell repertoires in COVID-19. Produced via immunoSEQ multiplex PCR; TCRdb's table is partial and in-frame only. The profile shows 200,000 to 250,000 clones, about 90% of them singletons. Sequences were obtained from peripheral blood. These receptors were collected from a man younger than 45 with acute or convalescent COVID-19.

The V and J genes are TRBV4-1 and TRBJ2-1; 9 bases match TRBD1. The CDR3 spans 13 residues. Germline values: CDR1 MGHRA, CDR2 YSYEKL. The V gene end was trimmed by 1 base and the J gene end by 14 bases; junction bases not matched to a gene: 6. The CDR3: CASSQGRDRDKFF. The CDR3 bases are TGCGCCAGCAGCCAAGGAAGGGACAGGGATAAGTTCTTC.

This CDR3 is CASSLGTLGRTNSPLHF. CDR3 coding DNA: TGCGCCAGCAGCTTGGGAACCCTAGGCAGAACTAATTCACCCCTCCACTTT. The chain carries TRBV5-1 and TRBJ1-6; D not resolved. The germline CDR1 and CDR2 sequences are SGHRS and YFSETQ. The CDR3 has 17 amino acids. The V end lost 0 bases, the J end lost 6 bases, and 16 bases lay between the germline ends.

The V gene is TRBV5-5, the J gene TRBJ1-5; D call uncertain. Germline values: CDR1 SGHKS, CDR2 YYEKEE (reference sequence). The CDR3 runs to 15 residues. The V gene lost 0 bases and the J gene lost 3 bases, with 10 bases spanning the gap. In nucleotides, the CDR3 is TGTGCCAGCAGCTTGGTGGTACAAACCAATCAGCCCCAGCATTTT. Its protein is CASSLVVQTNQPQHF. The whole variable domain, filled in from reference TRBV5-5 and TRBJ1-5, reads DAGVTQSPTHLIKTRGQQVTLRCSPISGHKSVSWYQQVLGQGPQFIFQYYEKEERGRGNFPDRFSARQFPNYSSELNVNALLLGDSALYLCASSLVVQTNQPQHFGDGTRLSIL.

The chain combines TRBV15 with TRBJ1-1; 7 nucleotides match TRBD1. J was trimmed by 3 bases and V by 5 bases; bases with no gene match: 9. The CDR3 runs to 15 residues. CDR1 LNHNV and CDR2 YYDKDF come from the germline V gene (reference sequence). The chain's CDR3 is CATSPVHRGYTEAFF. In DNA form, the CDR3 reads TGTGCCACCAGCCCCGTCCACAGGGGATACACTGAAGCTTTCTTT.

This chain connects TRBV5-4 to TRBJ1-2; 7 bases match TRBD1. V gave up 4 bases and J gave up 7 bases; unmatched junction bases: 7. Germline lookup yields CDR1 SGHNT and CDR2 YYREEE (reference sequence). The CDR3 sequence is 13 residues long. CDR3 sequence: CASSRDRDRGYTF. As DNA, the CDR3 is TGTGCCAGCAGCCGTGACAGGGATCGTGGCTACACCTTC.

This clone was counted between two and nine times. This rearrangement joins TRBV30 to TRBJ2-5, with unresolved D. V was clipped by 1 base and J by 5 bases, with 11 bases between them. The CDR3 contains 13 residues. Germline CDR1 and CDR2: GTSNPN and SVGIG (reference sequence). The CDR3 DNA sequence: TGTGCCTGGAGTGGCCTTGGCTCCGAGACCCAGTACTTC. Translating it yields CAWSGLGSETQYF. The complete variable domain, with remaining parts taken from reference TRBV30 and TRBJ2-5, reads SQTIHQWPATLVQPVGSPLSLECTVEGTSNPNLYWYRQAAGRGLQLLFYSVGIGQISSEVPQNLSASRPQDRQFILSSKKLLLSDSGFYLCAWSGLGSETQYFGPGTRLLVL.

This clone was found once. In DNA, the CDR3 is TGTGCCAGCAGCTCGGACACTTACTACGAGCAGTACTTC. Translating gives CASSSDTYYEQYF. The V call is TRBV5-4, the J call TRBJ2-7; D may be TRBD1 (5 bases). The V gene's germline CDR1 is SGHNT and CDR2 YYREEE (reference sequence). There are 13 residues in the CDR3. Trimming left V 3 bases short and J 3 bases short, with 10 bases between.

This sequence joins TRBV29-1 and TRBJ2-1; D might be TRBD2 (6 bases). V lost 0 bases to trimming and J lost 3 bases, with 12 bases between them. This CDR3 contains 15 residues. Germline CDR1 SQVTM, CDR2 ANQGSEA. CDR3 bases: TGCAGCGTTGAAGATTGGGGAGGTGACTACAATGAGCAGTTCTTC. This encodes CSVEDWGGDYNEQFF.

This chain links TRBV7-3 with TRBJ2-7; TRBD1 aligns across 8 bases. J lost 3 bases, V lost 3 bases, and 7 bases had no gene match. In germline, CDR1 is SGHTA, CDR2 FQGTGA. The CDR3 sequence is 15 residues long. Here the CDR3 reads CASSFDRGEIYEQYF. CDR3 sequence (DNA): TGTGCCAGCAGCTTTGACAGGGGAGAGATCTACGAGCAGTACTTC.

The rearrangement uses TRBV9 and TRBJ1-2, with TRBD1 as a possible D gene (5 bases). The CDR3 sequence is 14 residues long. The V end was cut by 6 bases, the J end by 2 bases, with 14 bases between. Germline V gene data show CDR1 as SGDLS and CDR2 as YYNGEE. The DNA of the CDR3 is TGTGCCAGCACCGAGTCTCAGGGAAACTATGGCTACACCTTC. Translating it yields CASTESQGNYGYTF.

The rearrangement joins TRBV14 to TRBJ2-1; D might be TRBD2 (5 bases). The V and J ends lost 5 bases and 4 bases respectively, with 21 bases between them. The CDR3 is made up of 17 amino acids. CDR1 is SGHDN and CDR2 is FVKESK in the germline V gene. The CDR3 sequence is CASSETRSSGGYNEQFF. The CDR3 DNA reads TGTGCCAGCAGCGAAACTAGGTCGTCAGGTGGATACAATGAGCAGTTCTTC.

The DNA for the CDR3 is TGTGCCAGCAGTCTTCGGACAGGGGTGACCGGGGAGCTGTTTTTT. Its translation is CASSLRTGVTGELFF. The rearrangement uses TRBV2 and TRBJ2-2, with 9 positions matching TRBD1. Germline assignment: CDR1 SNHLY and CDR2 FYNNEI. V shed 5 bases and J 5 bases; nucleotides not matched to a gene: 6. CDR3 length: 15 amino acids.

The rearrangement uses TRBV5-8 and TRBJ1-1; D is unclear. This CDR3 comprises 13 residues. V lost 4 bases to trimming and J lost 6 bases, with 13 bases between them. Germline CDR1 reads SGHTS; CDR2 reads YDEGEE. The CDR3 loop is CASSIRGVPEAFF. The CDR3 DNA reads TGTGCCAGCAGCATCCGGGGTGTCCCTGAAGCTTTCTTT.

This chain links TRBV28 with TRBJ1-1, with D possibly matching TRBD1 (6 bases). Trimming left V 6 bases short and J 1 base short, with 21 bases between. CDR3 length equals 17 residues. Germline V lookup: CDR1 MDHEN, CDR2 SYDVKM. DNA for the CDR3: TGTGCCAGCAGCCGGGCCATGGGGGCTGTCGAGAACACTGAAGCTTTCTTT. Its translation is CASSRAMGAVENTEAFF.

The chain carries TRBV5-4 and TRBJ2-1, with 10 nucleotides matching TRBD2. This CDR3 has 19 amino acids. Germline CDR1 SGHNT, CDR2 YYREEE (reference sequence). After removal of 4 bases from V and 7 bases from J, the junction contained 20 bases not matched to a gene. The DNA of the CDR3 is TGTGCCAGCAGCCCCAACCTATTAACTACTAGCGGGGATCGGAATGAGCAGTTCTTC. Amino acid sequence: CASSPNLLTTSGDRNEQFF. Complete variable domain (other parts from reference TRBV5-4 and TRBJ2-1): ETGVTQSPTHLIKTRGQQVTLRCSSQSGHNTVSWYQQALGQGPQFIFQYYREEENGRGNFPPRFSGLQFPNYSSELNVNALELDDSALYLCASSPNLLTTSGDRNEQFFGPGTRLTVL.

The genes are TRBV5-1 and TRBJ1-2; a weak D match, TRBD1 (6 bases). The CDR3 spans 14 residues. The germline V gene has CDR1 SGHRS and CDR2 YFSETQ. The V end lost 2 bases, the J end lost 10 bases, and 18 bases lay between the germline ends. CDR3 nucleotides: TGCGCCAGCAGCTTCTACGTTGGGGACACGACCTACACCTTC. This codes for CASSFYVGDTTYTF. The entire variable domain, with the rest obtained from reference TRBV5-1 and TRBJ1-2, is as follows: KAGVTQTPRYLIKTRGQQVTLSCSPISGHRSVSWYQQTPGQGLQFLFEYFSETQRNKGNFPGRFSGRQFSNSRSEMNVSTLELGDSALYLCASSFYVGDTTYTFGSGTRLTVV.

V usage is TRBV7-8 and J usage is TRBJ1-1, with 8 positions matching TRBD1. The CDR3 totals 16 residues. In germline, CDR1 is SGHVS, CDR2 FQNEAQ. The V segment lost 4 bases and the J segment 1 base; nucleotides outside the gene matches: 8. For the CDR3, the DNA is TGTGCCAGCAGCTACGGACAGGGTACGAAGAACACTGAAGCTTTCTTT. Translating it yields CASSYGQGTKNTEAFF.

This rearrangement joins TRBV5-6 to TRBJ1-2; 9 bases agree with TRBD1. Germline CDR1 reads SGHDT; CDR2 reads YYEEEE. V gave up 0 bases and J gave up 5 bases; unmatched junction bases: 11. The CDR3 length is 17 residues. CDR3 nucleotide sequence: TGTGCCAGCAGCTTGGCCGGGTACAGGGGGCTAGGGTATGGCTACACCTTC. It encodes CASSLAGYRGLGYGYTF.

The chain joins TRBV5-4 to TRBJ2-2; 7 bases align to TRBD2. CDR1 is SGHNT, CDR2 YYREEE, per germline (reference sequence). The CDR3 runs to 16 residues. The V and J ends lost 1 base and 4 bases, in that order; junction bases with no gene match: 7. The CDR3 DNA reads as TGTGCCAGCAGCTTGTGGGCTAGCGGAACCACCGGGGAGCTGTTTTTT. This codes for CASSLWASGTTGELFF.

The rearrangement uses TRBV5-1 and TRBJ2-1; TRBD1 agrees at 9 bases. This CDR3 has 15 amino acids. V was pared by 4 bases and J by 2 bases, with 4 bases of the junction left unmatched. Germline V gene data show CDR1 as SGHRS and CDR2 as YFSETQ. The CDR3 DNA reads TGCGCCAGCAGCCGTGGGACAGGGACCTACAATGAGCAGTTCTTC. The encoded protein is CASSRGTGTYNEQFF.

The CDR3 DNA follows: TGTGCCACCAGCAGAGGCAGCAGGGGGCATGAGCAGTTCTTC. It encodes CATSRGSRGHEQFF. The chain combines TRBV15 with TRBJ2-1; 8 positions agree with TRBD1. With 1 base clipped from V and 8 bases from J, the junction kept 4 bases outside the gene matches. CDR1 and CDR2 (germline): LNHNV, YYDKDF (reference sequence). The CDR3 covers 14 residues.

The chain has TRBV6-1 and TRBJ2-3; D might be TRBD2 (7 bases). The CDR3 has 16 residues. V lost 4 bases, J lost 5 bases, and 19 bases lay in between. The germline V gene encodes CDR1 MNHNS and CDR2 SASEGT. The CDR3 nucleotides are TGTGCCAGCAGTGGGAGCAGGGGTGGGAGGGGAGATACGCAGTATTTT. It specifies CASSGSRGGRGDTQYF.

The chain joins TRBV19 to TRBJ1-2; tentative D call: TRBD1 (5 bases). Trimming removed 3 bases from V and 7 bases from J, with 12 bases in between. The CDR3 sequence is 13 residues long. Germline CDR1 is LNHDA and CDR2 is SQIVND (reference sequence). DNA for the CDR3: TGTGCCAGTAGTATGAGCAGGGTCGGTGGCTACACCTTC. Protein product: CASSMSRVGGYTF.

The V and J genes are TRBV27 and TRBJ2-7; 8 positions match TRBD2. This CDR3 has 13 amino acids. With V trimmed by 8 bases and J by 6 bases, 9 bases remained unmatched. Germline-derived CDR1 and CDR2 are MNHEY and SMNVEV (reference sequence). CDR3 nucleotide sequence: TGTGCCAGCGAGGGGACTAGATCGGGCGAGCAGTACTTC. This sequence encodes CASEGTRSGEQYF.

In DNA, the CDR3 is TGTGCCAGCAGCTTACGGAGGGGTCCCAACGTCCTGACTTTC. It encodes CASSLRRGPNVLTF. The rearrangement uses TRBV11-2 and TRBJ2-6; D is perhaps TRBD2 (6 bases). Per germline, CDR1 SGHAT and CDR2 FQNNGV. The CDR3 consists of 14 residues. The germline V and J ends were trimmed by 2 bases and 8 bases, with 10 bases remaining between them.

This clone was recorded only once. This rearrangement joins TRBV19 to TRBJ1-6; 9 bases align to TRBD1. CDR3 length: 15 residues. Germline loops: CDR1 LNHDA, CDR2 SQIVND (reference sequence). J lost 7 bases, V lost 5 bases, and 6 bases had no gene match. For the CDR3, the DNA is TGTGCCAGTAGTGTCCCCACAGGGGGCAATTCACCCCTCCACTTT. It specifies CASSVPTGGNSPLHF.

The CDR3 region has the DNA TGTGCCAGCAGCTCCGGACAGGGACCAGACACCGGGGAGCTGTTTTTT. Translated, it gives CASSSGQGPDTGELFF. This chain uses TRBV9 with TRBJ2-2, with TRBD1 matching over 8 bases. V shed 4 bases, J shed 3 bases, and the junction held 8 bases outside the gene matches. The CDR3 is 16 amino acids. CDR1 and CDR2 (germline): SGDLS, YYNGEE.

This clone was observed a single time. This rearrangement joins TRBV28 to TRBJ2-3; the match to TRBD2 covers 11 bases. The J segment lost 4 bases and the V segment lost 6 bases, leaving 12 bases of the junction unmatched. The CDR3 contains 17 residues. Germline loops: CDR1 MDHEN, CDR2 SYDVKM. The CDR3 loop reads CASSHTFSGGAPDTQYF. The CDR3 region has the DNA TGTGCCAGCAGCCATACCTTTAGCGGGGGGGCCCCAGATACGCAGTATTTT.

The chain is built from TRBV19 and TRBJ2-7, with D possibly matching TRBD1 (6 bases). The length of the CDR3 is 16 residues. CDR1 and CDR2 from the germline V gene are LNHDA and SQIVND (reference sequence). V was pared by 7 bases and J by 3 bases, with 22 bases between. This CDR3 is CASTPTGLGAIYEQYF. The DNA of the CDR3 is TGTGCCAGTACCCCCACCGGGTTGGGGGCCATCTACGAGCAGTACTTC. The full variable domain, rest sourced from reference TRBV19 and TRBJ2-7, is DGGITQSPKYLFRKEGQNVTLSCEQNLNHDAMYWYRQDPGQGLRLIYYSQIVNDFQKGDIAEGYSVSREKKESFPLTVTSAQKNPTAFYLCASTPTGLGAIYEQYFGPGTRLTVT.

This clone is a singleton in its sample. The chain links TRBV7-6 to TRBJ2-2; 10 positions agree with TRBD2. The germline gives CDR1 SGHVS, CDR2 FNYEAQ. The CDR3 consists of 17 residues. Trimming removed 5 bases from V and 2 bases from J; junction bases left unmatched: 8. CDR3 bases: TGTGCCAGCAGCGTATCTAGCGGGAGAGAAAACACCGGGGAGCTGTTTTTT. Translated, it gives CASSVSSGRENTGELFF.

The V gene is TRBV28, the J gene TRBJ1-6, with TRBD1 as a possible D gene (6 bases). Germline lookup yields CDR1 MDHEN and CDR2 SYDVKM. Between the trimmed V and J ends, which lost 5 bases and 9 bases, there was a span of 17 bases. The CDR3 is made up of 15 amino acids. The CDR3 coding sequence is TGTGCCAGCAGTAGACTAAGGGTGACAGGTTCACCCCTCCACTTT. Residues: CASSRLRVTGSPLHF.

The J gene is TRBJ1-5, the V gene TRBV7-9; 7 bases match TRBD1. Trimming at V came to 4 bases and at J to 5 bases, leaving 2 bases not matched to a gene. Germline V gene sequence: CDR1 SEHNR, CDR2 FQNEAQ (reference sequence). This CDR3 is built from 13 residues. CDR3 nucleotide sequence: TGTGCCAGCAGCTCTCAGGGGGATCAGCCCCAGCATTTT. It yields the protein CASSSQGDQPQHF. The full variable domain, completed using reference TRBV7-9 and TRBJ1-5, is DTGVSQNPRHKITKRGQNVTFRCDPISEHNRLYWYRQTLGQGPEFLTYFQNEAQLEKSRLLSDRFSAERPKGSFSTLEIQRTEQGDSAMYLCASSSQGDQPQHFGDGTRLSIL.